This T cell receptor beta chain comes out of a study of T cell responses to AZD1222 COVID-19 vaccine. General observations from the study: At 160-218 and 743-854, vaccine-associated CD4 TCRs were dominant, and they spanned spike. Baseline serostatus was positive in only a handful of AZD1222 recipients. Only after the peak T cell response were repertoires sampled. Possibly, clonal diversity was underestimated; donors were largely white British and included more females.

With regard to this clone: Antigen unknown.

Assay used: immunoSEQ multiplex PCR; TCRdb lists only in-frame clones, some missing. This sample has fewer than 200,000 clones, with around 94% found just once. Trimming removed 7 bases from V and 4 bases from J; junction bases left unmatched: 10. CDR1 is MNHEY and CDR2 is SVGAGI in the germline V gene. The CDR3 length is 15 residues. The chain employs TRBV6-5 and TRBJ2-1; the match to TRBD2 covers 7 bases. This specimen consisted of peripheral blood, obtained on day 0 of AZD1222 vaccination. This receptor was identified in an adult in good health. The CDR3 sequence is CASIAPGGSYNEQFF. DNA for the CDR3: TGTGCCAGCATCGCCCCCGGCGGGAGTTACAATGAGCAGTTCTTC.